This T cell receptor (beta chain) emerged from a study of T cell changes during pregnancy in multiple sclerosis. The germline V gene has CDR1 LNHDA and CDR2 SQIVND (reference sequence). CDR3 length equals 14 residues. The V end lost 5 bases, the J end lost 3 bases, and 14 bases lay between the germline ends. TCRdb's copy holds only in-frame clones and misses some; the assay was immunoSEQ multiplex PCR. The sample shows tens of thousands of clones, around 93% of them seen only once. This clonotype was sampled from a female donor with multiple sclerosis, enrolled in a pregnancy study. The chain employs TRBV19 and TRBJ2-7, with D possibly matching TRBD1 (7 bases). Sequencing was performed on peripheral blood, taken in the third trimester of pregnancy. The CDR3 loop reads CASSSGDSYYEQYF. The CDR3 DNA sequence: TGTGCCAGTAGTTCGGGGGACAGTTACTACGAGCAGTACTTC.